This note documents a single T cell receptor beta chain sequence. Its antigen is undetermined. PCR used 60 Vbeta primers and 13 Jbeta primers. Methods used by the authors: Approximately 11 million shared chains were among the roughly 78 million unique TCR beta chains that a later analysis counted. Profiling relied on immunoSEQ multiplex PCR, and the TCRdb table lists in-frame clones only, not all of them. That table gives V, J and clone size, and the DNA gave D and trimming. The sample lists some 100,000 clones, approximately 72% occurring once. Everyone who donated was a healthy bone marrow donor. CDR3 size: 18 residues. Trimming took 3 bases from V and 10 from J; bases not matched to a gene: 14. The germline V gene has CDR1 SNHLY and CDR2 FYNNEI. The record originates from a study of cytomegalovirus exposure and HLA in healthy donors. Looking at the study overall: From about 170 million T cells, an earlier analysis saw 110 million or so unique TCR beta sequences. Findings of the study overall: Earlier analysis looked at TCR beta V segments, and most were productive about 90% or about 30% of the time.

Sample: PBMCs. This chain links TRBV2 with TRBJ1-6; TRBD1 aligns across 11 bases. This TCR was sampled from a male donor in good health and CMV-seropositive. The CDR3 coding sequence is TGTGCCAGCAGTGAGACGACCGGGACAGGGGGTACTCGCTCACCCCTCCACTTT. Amino acids: CASSETTGTGGTRSPLHF. Full variable domain (missing parts from reference TRBV2 and TRBJ1-6): EPEVTQTPSHQVTQMGQEVILRCVPISNHLYFYWYRQILGQKVEFLVSFYNNEISEKSEIFDDQFSVERPDGSNFTLKIRSTKLEDSAMYFCASSETTGTGGTRSPLHFGNGTRLTVT.